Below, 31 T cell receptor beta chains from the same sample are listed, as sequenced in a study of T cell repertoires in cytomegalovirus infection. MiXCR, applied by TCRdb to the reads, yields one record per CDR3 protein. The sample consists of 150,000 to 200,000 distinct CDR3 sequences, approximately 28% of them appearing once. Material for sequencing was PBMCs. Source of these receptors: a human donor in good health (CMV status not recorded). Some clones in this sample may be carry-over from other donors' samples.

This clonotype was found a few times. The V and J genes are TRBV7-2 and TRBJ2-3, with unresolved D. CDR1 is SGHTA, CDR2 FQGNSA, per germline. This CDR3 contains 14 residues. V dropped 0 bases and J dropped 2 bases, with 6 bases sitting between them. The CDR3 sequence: CASSLAIDTDTQYF. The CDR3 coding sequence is TGTGCCAGCAGCTTAGCTATAGACACAGATACGCAGTATTTT.

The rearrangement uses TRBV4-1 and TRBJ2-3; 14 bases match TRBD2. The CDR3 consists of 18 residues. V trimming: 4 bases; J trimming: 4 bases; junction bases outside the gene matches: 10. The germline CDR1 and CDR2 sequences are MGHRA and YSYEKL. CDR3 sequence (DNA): TGCGCCAGCAGCCCAGGGTCCGGGACTAGCGGGGGATCAGATACGCAGTATTTT. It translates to CASSPGSGTSGGSDTQYF.

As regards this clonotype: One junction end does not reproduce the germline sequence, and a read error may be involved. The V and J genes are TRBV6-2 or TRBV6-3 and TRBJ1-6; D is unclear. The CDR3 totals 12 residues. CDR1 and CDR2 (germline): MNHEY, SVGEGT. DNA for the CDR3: TGTGCCAGCATTTACCGTCATTCACCCCTCCACTTT. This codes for CASIYRHSPLHF.

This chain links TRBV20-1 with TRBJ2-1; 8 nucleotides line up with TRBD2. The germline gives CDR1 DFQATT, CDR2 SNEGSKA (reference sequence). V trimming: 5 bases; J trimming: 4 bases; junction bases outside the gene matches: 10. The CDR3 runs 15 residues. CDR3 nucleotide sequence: TGCAGTGCTCAGCGGGGGAATCGACGATACAATGAGCAGTTCTTC. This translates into CSAQRGNRRYNEQFF.

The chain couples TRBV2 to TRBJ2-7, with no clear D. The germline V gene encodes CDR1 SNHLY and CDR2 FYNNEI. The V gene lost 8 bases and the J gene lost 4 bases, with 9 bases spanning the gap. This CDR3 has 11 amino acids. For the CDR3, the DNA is TGTGCCAGCGTAACAGAGTACGAGCAGTACTTC. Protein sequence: CASVTEYEQYF.

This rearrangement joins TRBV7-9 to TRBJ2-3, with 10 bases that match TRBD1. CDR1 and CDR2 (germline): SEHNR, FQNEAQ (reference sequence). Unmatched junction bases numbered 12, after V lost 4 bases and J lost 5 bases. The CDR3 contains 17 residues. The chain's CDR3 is CASSSPLRDRGKDTQYF. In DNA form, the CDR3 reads TGTGCCAGCAGCTCCCCCCTCCGGGACAGGGGTAAAGATACGCAGTATTTT.

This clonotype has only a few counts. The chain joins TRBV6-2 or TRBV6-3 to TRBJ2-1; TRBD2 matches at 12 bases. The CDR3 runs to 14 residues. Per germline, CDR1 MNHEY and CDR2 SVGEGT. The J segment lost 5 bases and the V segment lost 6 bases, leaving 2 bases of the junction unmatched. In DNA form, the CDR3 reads TGTGCCAGCAGCAGGACTAGCGGGGACAATGAGCAGTTCTTC. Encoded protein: CASSRTSGDNEQFF.

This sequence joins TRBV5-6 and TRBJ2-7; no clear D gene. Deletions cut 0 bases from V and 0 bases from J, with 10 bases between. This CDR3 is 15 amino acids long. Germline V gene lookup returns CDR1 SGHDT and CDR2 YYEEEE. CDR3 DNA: TGTGCCAGCAGCTTGGTTCATCGGGTCTCCTACGAGCAGTACTTC. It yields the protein CASSLVHRVSYEQYF.

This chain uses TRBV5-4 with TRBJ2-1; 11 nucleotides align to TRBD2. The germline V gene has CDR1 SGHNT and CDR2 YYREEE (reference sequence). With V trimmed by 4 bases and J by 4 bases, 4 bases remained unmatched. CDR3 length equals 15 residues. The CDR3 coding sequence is TGTGCCAGCAGCAAACTAGCGGGGGTTTACAATGAGCAGTTCTTC. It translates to CASSKLAGVYNEQFF.

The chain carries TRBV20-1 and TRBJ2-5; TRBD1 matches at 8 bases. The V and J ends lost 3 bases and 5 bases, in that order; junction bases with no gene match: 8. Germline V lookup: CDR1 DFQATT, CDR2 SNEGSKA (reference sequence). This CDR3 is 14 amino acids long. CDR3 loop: CSASPVTGVETQYF. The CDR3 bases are TGCAGTGCTAGTCCCGTGACAGGGGTTGAGACCCAGTACTTC.

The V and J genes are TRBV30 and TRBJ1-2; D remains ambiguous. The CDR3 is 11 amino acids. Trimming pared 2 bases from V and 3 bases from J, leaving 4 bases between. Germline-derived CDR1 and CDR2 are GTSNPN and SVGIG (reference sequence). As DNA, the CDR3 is TGTGCCTGGAGTAGCTACTATGGCTACACCTTC. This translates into CAWSSYYGYTF.

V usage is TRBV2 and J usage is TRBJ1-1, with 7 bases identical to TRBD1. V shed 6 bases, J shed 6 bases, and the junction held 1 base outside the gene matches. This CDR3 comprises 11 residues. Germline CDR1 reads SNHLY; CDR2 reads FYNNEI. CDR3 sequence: CASRGQSEAFF. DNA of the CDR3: TGTGCCAGCAGGGGACAGTCTGAAGCTTTCTTT.

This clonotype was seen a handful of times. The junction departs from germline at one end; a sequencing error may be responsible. The CDR3 nucleotides read TGTGTCAGCAGTGAACCCCTGGGAGGCTACACCTTC. Translated, it gives CVSSEPLGGYTF. The J gene is TRBJ1-2, the V gene TRBV6-1; unclear D gene. Germline-derived CDR1 and CDR2 are MNHNS and SASEGT. The CDR3 runs 12 residues.

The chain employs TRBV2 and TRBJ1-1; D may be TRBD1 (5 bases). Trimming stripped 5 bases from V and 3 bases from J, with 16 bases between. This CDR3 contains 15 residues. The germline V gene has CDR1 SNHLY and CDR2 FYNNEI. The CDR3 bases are TGTGCCAGCAGTATCAGACAGACCACTCACACTGAAGCTTTCTTT. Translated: CASSIRQTTHTEAFF.

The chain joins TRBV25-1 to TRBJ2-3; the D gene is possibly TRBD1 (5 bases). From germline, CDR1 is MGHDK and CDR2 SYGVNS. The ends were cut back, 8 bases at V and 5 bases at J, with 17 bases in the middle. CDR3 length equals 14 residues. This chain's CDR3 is CASGPSRVGDTQYF. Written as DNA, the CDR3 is TGTGCCAGCGGTCCTTCCAGGGTTGGAGATACGCAGTATTTT.

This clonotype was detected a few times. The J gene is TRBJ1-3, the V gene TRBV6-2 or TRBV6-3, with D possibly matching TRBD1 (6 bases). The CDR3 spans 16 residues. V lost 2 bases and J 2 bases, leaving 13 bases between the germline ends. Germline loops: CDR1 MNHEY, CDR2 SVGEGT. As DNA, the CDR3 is TGTGCCAGCAGTTACAGACAGGCCTGGACTGGAAACACCATATATTTT. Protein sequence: CASSYRQAWTGNTIYF.

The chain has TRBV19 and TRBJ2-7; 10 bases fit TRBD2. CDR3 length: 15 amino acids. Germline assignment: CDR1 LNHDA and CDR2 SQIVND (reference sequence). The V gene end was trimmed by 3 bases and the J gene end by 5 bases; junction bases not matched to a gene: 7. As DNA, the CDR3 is TGTGCCAGTAGTATGGCGGCTAGCGGGGGTCACGAGCAGTACTTC. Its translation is CASSMAASGGHEQYF. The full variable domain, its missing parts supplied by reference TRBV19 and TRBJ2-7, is DGGITQSPKYLFRKEGQNVTLSCEQNLNHDAMYWYRQDPGQGLRLIYYSQIVNDFQKGDIAEGYSVSREKKESFPLTVTSAQKNPTAFYLCASSMAASGGHEQYFGPGTRLTVT.

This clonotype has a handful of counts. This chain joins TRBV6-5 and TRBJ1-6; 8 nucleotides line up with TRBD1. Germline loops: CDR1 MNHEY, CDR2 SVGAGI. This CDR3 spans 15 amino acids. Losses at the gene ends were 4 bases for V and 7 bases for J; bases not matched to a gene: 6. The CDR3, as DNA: TGTGCCAGCAGTTCCCCCGGACAGGGAAATTCACCCCTCCACTTT. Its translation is CASSSPGQGNSPLHF.

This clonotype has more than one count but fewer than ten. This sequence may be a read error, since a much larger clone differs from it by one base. The CDR3: CASSLRSWAVSNQPQHF. CDR3 DNA: TGTGCCAGCAGCTTAAGATCGTGGGCCGTATCCAATCAGCCCCAGCATTTT. This chain links TRBV7-2 with TRBJ1-5; the D is unclear. Germline V gene data show CDR1 as SGHTA and CDR2 as FQGNSA. The CDR3 is made up of 17 amino acids. V lost 2 bases to trimming and J lost 3 bases, with 17 bases between them.

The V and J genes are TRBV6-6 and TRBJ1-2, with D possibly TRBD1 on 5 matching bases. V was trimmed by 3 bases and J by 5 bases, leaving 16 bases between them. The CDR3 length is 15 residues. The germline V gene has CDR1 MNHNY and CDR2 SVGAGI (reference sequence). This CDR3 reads CASSYLSEGIYGYTF. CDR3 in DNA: TGTGCCAGCAGTTATCTTAGTGAGGGGATATATGGCTACACCTTC.

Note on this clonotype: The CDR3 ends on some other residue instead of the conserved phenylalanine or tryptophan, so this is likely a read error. CDR3 sequence: CASSIGTDGNTIYC. CDR3 sequence (DNA): TGTGCCAGCAGTATTGGGACAGACGGAAACACCATATATTGT. V is TRBV6-5 and J is TRBJ1-3, with 7 bases that match TRBD1. J was trimmed by 4 bases and V by 5 bases; bases with no gene match: 5. This CDR3 is 14 amino acids long. Germline CDR1 MNHEY, CDR2 SVGAGI.

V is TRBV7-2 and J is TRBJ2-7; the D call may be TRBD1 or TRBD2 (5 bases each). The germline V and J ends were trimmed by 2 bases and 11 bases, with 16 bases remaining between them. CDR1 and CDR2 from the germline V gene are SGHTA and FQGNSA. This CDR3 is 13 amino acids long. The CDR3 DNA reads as TGTGCCAGCAGCTTAAGGGGAGCAGCCATGGAGTACTTC. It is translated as CASSLRGAAMEYF.

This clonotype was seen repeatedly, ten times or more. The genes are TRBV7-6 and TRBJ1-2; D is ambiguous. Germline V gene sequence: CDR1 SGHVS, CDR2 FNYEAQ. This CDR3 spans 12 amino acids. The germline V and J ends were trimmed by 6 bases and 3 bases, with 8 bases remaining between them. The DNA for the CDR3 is TGTGCCAGCAGAACGGGAGACTATGGCTACACCTTC. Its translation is CASRTGDYGYTF.

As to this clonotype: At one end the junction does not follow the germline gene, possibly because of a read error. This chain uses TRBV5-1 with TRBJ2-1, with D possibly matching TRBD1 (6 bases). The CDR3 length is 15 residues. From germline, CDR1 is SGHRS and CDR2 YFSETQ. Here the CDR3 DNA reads TGCGCCAGCAGTCTCAGACTTGGACAGTTCAATGAGCTGTTCTTC. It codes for CASSLRLGQFNELFF.

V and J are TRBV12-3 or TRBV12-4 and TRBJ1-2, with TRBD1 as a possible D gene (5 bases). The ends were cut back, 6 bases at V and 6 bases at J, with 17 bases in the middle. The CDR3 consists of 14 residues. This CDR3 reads CASSLYSMGDGYTF. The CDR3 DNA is TGTGCCAGCAGCTTATACTCGATGGGGGATGGCTACACCTTC.

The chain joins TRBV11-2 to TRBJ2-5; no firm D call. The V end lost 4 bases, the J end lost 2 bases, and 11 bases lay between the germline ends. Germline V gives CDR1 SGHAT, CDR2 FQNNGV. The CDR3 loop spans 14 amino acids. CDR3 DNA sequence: TGTGCCAGCAGCTCCAGGACGGGTCAAGAGACCCAGTACTTC. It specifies CASSSRTGQETQYF.

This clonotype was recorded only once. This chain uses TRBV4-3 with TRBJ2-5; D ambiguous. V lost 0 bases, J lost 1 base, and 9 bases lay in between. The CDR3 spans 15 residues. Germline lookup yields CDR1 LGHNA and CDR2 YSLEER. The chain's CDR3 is CASSQDLSSQETQYF. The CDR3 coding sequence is TGCGCCAGCAGCCAAGATCTTTCATCCCAAGAGACCCAGTACTTC.

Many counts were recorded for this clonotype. CDR3: CASSSTALSLNTEAFF. The CDR3 region has the DNA TGTGCCAGCAGTTCGACAGCCCTAAGCTTGAACACTGAAGCTTTCTTT. This chain joins TRBV12-3 or TRBV12-4 and TRBJ1-1, with a weak D call TRBD1 (5 bases). This CDR3 region has 16 residues. Trimming left V 4 bases short and J 0 bases short, with 15 bases between.

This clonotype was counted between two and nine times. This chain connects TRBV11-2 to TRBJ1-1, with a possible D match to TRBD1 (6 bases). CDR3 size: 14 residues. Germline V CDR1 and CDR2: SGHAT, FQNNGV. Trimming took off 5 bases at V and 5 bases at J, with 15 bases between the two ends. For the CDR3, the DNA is TGTGCCAGCAGCCCCCTAGGGGGGAAAACTGAAGCTTTCTTT. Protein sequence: CASSPLGGKTEAFF.

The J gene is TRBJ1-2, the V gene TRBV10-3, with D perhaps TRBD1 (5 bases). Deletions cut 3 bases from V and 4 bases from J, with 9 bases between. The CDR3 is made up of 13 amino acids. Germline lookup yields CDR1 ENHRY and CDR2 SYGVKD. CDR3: CAISEKRGYGYTF. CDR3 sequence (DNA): TGTGCCATCAGTGAAAAGAGGGGCTATGGCTACACCTTC.

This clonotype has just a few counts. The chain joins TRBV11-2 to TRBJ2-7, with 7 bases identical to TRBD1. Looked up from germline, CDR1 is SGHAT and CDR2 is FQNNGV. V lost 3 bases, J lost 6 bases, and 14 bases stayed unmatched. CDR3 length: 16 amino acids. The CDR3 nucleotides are TGTGCCAGCAGCTTGCCCCCGGACAGGTTCGTTGGCGAGCAGTACTTC. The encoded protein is CASSLPPDRFVGEQYF.